The clone carrying this T cell receptor beta chain has just one count. The sample originates from a study of blood T cell repertoires in COVID-19. TCRdb's table, derived via immunoSEQ multiplex PCR, lists solely in-frame clones and lacks some. Of roughly 200,000 clones in the sample, 85% were seen once. Looked up from germline, CDR1 is SGHKS and CDR2 is YYEKEE (reference sequence). V shed 2 bases and J shed 2 bases, with 8 bases lying between them. The CDR3 has 13 residues. The chain combines TRBV5-5 with TRBJ2-7, with D maybe TRBD1 (5 bases). The TCR was taken from a man aged 35-49 years who had recovered from COVID-19. Sequenced input: PBMCs or T cells enriched from blood (not recorded which). The CDR3 region is CASSFQGPYEQYF. The CDR3 DNA is TGTGCCAGCAGCTTTCAGGGTCCCTACGAGCAGTACTTC.